This TCR beta chain originates from a study of blood T cell repertoires in COVID-19. Study in general: Both acute and convalescent COVID-19 samples were obtained from the United States, Italy and Spain.

Clinical history as reported by participants underpinned cohort assignment. Germline V lookup: CDR1 MNHEY, CDR2 SMNVEV (reference sequence). The length of the CDR3 is 16 residues. Between the trimmed V and J ends, which lost 2 bases and 2 bases, there was a span of 10 bases. In the original analysis: Amplified reference gene primers provided the basis for estimating nucleated cell counts. Some clones are missing from TCRdb's copy, which holds only in-frame ones; the method was immunoSEQ multiplex PCR. V and J calls plus clone size are reproduced from that table; the DNA served to infer D and trimming. Seen here are just over 300,000 clones, 70% to 90% observed once, and the top ten hold roughly 8.9%.

The sequenced material came from PBMCs or T cells enriched from blood (not recorded which). The receptor was derived from a middle-aged woman who had recovered from COVID-19. The chain has TRBV27 and TRBJ1-6; D gene ambiguous. The CDR3 sequence is CASSLRVMAYNSPLHF. For the CDR3, the DNA is TGTGCCAGCAGTTTACGGGTAATGGCCTATAATTCACCCCTCCACTTT.